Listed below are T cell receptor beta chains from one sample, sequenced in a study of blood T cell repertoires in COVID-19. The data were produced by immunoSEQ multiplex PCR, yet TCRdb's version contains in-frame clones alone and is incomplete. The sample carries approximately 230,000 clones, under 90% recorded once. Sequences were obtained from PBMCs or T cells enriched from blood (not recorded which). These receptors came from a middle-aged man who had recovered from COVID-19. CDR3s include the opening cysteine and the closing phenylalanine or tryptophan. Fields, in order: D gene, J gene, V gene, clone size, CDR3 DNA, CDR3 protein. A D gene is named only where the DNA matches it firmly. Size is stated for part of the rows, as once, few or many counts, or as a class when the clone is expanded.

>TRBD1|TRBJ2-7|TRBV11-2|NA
TGTGCCAGCAGCTTAGAGGGACAGGCCTACGAGCAGTACTTC
CASSLEGQAYEQYF
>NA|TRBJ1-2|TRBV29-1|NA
TGCAGCGCCTGGACCCGAGGGAGCTACACCTTC
CSAWTRGSYTF
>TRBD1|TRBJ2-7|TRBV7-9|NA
TGTGCCAGCAGCTTATCCGGGACAGTCTACGAGCAGTACTTC
CASSLSGTVYEQYF
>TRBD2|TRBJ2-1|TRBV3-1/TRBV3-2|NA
TGTGCCAGCAGCCGTAGCGGGAGCTTCGACAATGAGCAGTTCTTC
CASSRSGSFDNEQFF
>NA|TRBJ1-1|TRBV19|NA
TGTGCCAGTAGTATCCTCACAGACGGCAAAGAAGCTTTCTTT
CASSILTDGKEAFF
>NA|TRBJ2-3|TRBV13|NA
TGTGCCAGCAGCTTAATGCGGGGAAGCACAGATACGCAGTATTTT
CASSLMRGSTDTQYF
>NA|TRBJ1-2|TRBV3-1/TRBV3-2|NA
TGTGCCAGCAGCCAAGATGTTCCGGGAGGGTACTATGGCTACACCTTC
CASSQDVPGGYYGYTF
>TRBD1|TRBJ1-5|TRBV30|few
TGTGCCTGGAGCCCGGGACAGGGAACCCCTTTTAGCAATCAGCCCCAGCATTTT
CAWSPGQGTPFSNQPQHF
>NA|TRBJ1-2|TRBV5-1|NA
TGCGCCAGCAGCCTCACGTGGGACACCCATAACTATGGCTACACCTTC
CASSLTWDTHNYGYTF
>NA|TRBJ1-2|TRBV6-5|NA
TGTGCCAGCAGGGACACGAGCTATGGCTACACCTTC
CASRDTSYGYTF
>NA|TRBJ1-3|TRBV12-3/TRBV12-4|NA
TGTGCCAGCTGCGTCTCTGGAAACACCATATATTTT
CASCVSGNTIYF
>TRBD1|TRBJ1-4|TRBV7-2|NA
TGTGCCAGCAGCTTAGGACAGGGTGGGCCAAAACTGTTTTTT
CASSLGQGGPKLFF
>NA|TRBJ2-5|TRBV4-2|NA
TGTGCCAGCAGCCAAGATGGAAGGGGCGAGACCCAGTACTTC
CASSQDGRGETQYF
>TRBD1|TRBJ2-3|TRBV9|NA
TGTGCCAGCAGCGTAGGATTACAGGGGATAGCAGATACGCAGTATTTT
CASSVGLQGIADTQYF
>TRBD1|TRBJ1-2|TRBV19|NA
TGTGCCAGTACTCCACAGGGGAGGTCTGGCTACACCTTC
CASTPQGRSGYTF